This T cell receptor beta chain was recorded in a study of response to subunit inactivated influenza vaccine. In TCRdb, the RT-PCR reads were re-called with MiXCR into one record per CDR3 protein. The top ten clones hold roughly 10% of a sample with under 950,000 distinct CDR3 sequences, 21% of them seen once. This clonotype came up a few times. The V gene lost 4 bases and the J gene lost 4 bases, with 14 bases spanning the gap. The CDR3 is 15 amino acids. CDR1 is SNHLY and CDR2 is FYNNEI in the germline V gene. The chain joins TRBV2 to TRBJ1-5; maybe TRBD1 (6 bases). The clonotype originates from a man aged 50-60 years who received an inactivated influenza vaccine. The material was PBMCs from blood, obtained 4 to 6 days after vaccination. The CDR3 DNA is TGTGCCAGCAGTGTCGGGGACATAAGAAATCAGCCCCAGCATTTT. Translating it yields CASSVGDIRNQPQHF. Full variable domain (missing parts from reference TRBV2 and TRBJ1-5): EPEVTQTPSHQVTQMGQEVILRCVPISNHLYFYWYRQILGQKVEFLVSFYNNEISEKSEIFDDQFSVERPDGSNFTLKIRSTKLEDSAMYFCASSVGDIRNQPQHFGDGTRLSIL.